The clone carrying this T cell receptor (beta chain) was observed a few times. The CDR3 runs 16 residues. Between the trimmed V and J ends, which lost 4 bases and 5 bases, there was a span of 19 bases. Germline CDR1 reads SGHTS; CDR2 reads YDEGEE. Clones were read by immunoSEQ multiplex PCR, and TCRdb kept only the in-frame ones, dropping some. The sample yields over 200,000 clones, roughly 90% seen once. The data derive from a study of blood T cell repertoires in COVID-19. The V call is TRBV5-8, the J call TRBJ1-5; no reliable D call. What was sequenced was PBMCs or T cells enriched from blood (not recorded which). The TCR was taken from a woman in her thirties with acute COVID-19. This CDR3 reads CASSPDSESPYQPQHF. DNA for the CDR3: TGTGCCAGCAGCCCGGACTCCGAATCGCCTTATCAGCCCCAGCATTTT.